One sample yielded the 20 T cell receptor beta chains listed below, sequenced in a study of blood T cell repertoires in COVID-19 (dated by TCRdb to about 2020). The receptor library was made with the immunoSEQ multiplex PCR assay. TCRdb took this table from immuneACCESS and kept in-frame rearrangements with V and J called. Such tables lack part of the clones; where checked against another copy, unresolved V genes explain under half of the gap, and the rest is unexplained. This sample comprises about 60,000 clones, roughly 78% of them detected only once. Under 8.5% of the sample goes to the ten largest clones. Sequencing input: peripheral blood. The receptors shown here come from a woman of 80 years or more with acute or convalescent COVID-19.

The chain has TRBV14 and TRBJ2-1, with 7 bases fitting TRBD2. CDR3 length: 14 amino acids. Germline-derived CDR1 and CDR2 are SGHDN and FVKESK. V lost 9 bases to trimming and J lost 4 bases; unmatched junction nucleotides: 9. The CDR3 nucleotides read TGTGCCAGACAGCGGGAACTGGGATACAATGAGCAGTTCTTC. Amino acid sequence: CARQRELGYNEQFF.

The chain uses TRBV28 and TRBJ1-1; maybe TRBD1 (5 bases). V lost 2 bases to trimming and J lost 5 bases, with 15 bases between them. The CDR3 runs 15 residues. The V gene's germline CDR1 is MDHEN and CDR2 SYDVKM. CDR3 sequence (DNA): TGTGCCAGCAGTTTAGTGGGGCGGGGAAATACTGAAGCTTTCTTT. Amino acids: CASSLVGRGNTEAFF.

The chain carries TRBV19 and TRBJ2-2, with TRBD2 matching over 12 bases. Trimming at V came to 5 bases and at J to 7 bases, leaving 8 bases not matched to a gene. This CDR3 is 16 amino acids long. Looked up from germline, CDR1 is LNHDA and CDR2 is SQIVND (reference sequence). The DNA of the CDR3 is TGTGCCAGTAGTTTCCGGACTAGCGGGATCATCGGGGAGCTGTTTTTT. Amino acids: CASSFRTSGIIGELFF. The full variable domain, rest sourced from reference TRBV19 and TRBJ2-2, is DGGITQSPKYLFRKEGQNVTLSCEQNLNHDAMYWYRQDPGQGLRLIYYSQIVNDFQKGDIAEGYSVSREKKESFPLTVTSAQKNPTAFYLCASSFRTSGIIGELFFGEGSRLTVL.

The V call is TRBV12-3 or TRBV12-4, the J call TRBJ1-2, with TRBD1 matching over 8 bases. This CDR3 region has 13 residues. J was trimmed by 8 bases and V by 6 bases; bases with no gene match: 8. As DNA, the CDR3 is TGTGCCAGCAGCCACGGACAGGGAGGCGGCTACACCTTC. Protein: CASSHGQGGGYTF.

This clone has only a few counts. The chain couples TRBV5-6 to TRBJ1-2; the D is unclear. Germline CDR1 and CDR2: SGHDT and YYEEEE. The germline V and J ends were trimmed by 0 bases and 4 bases, with 4 bases remaining between them. There are 12 residues in the CDR3. DNA for the CDR3: TGTGCCAGCAGCTTGGACAGCTATGGCTACACCTTC. Protein sequence: CASSLDSYGYTF.

The V gene is TRBV9, the J gene TRBJ2-1, with D unclear. Trimming took off 0 bases at V and 8 bases at J, with 9 bases between the two ends. This CDR3 spans 13 amino acids. Germline V CDR1 and CDR2: SGDLS, YYNGEE. CDR3 bases: TGTGCCAGCAGCGTAGCCCCCTTCGATGAGCAGTTCTTC. Its protein product is CASSVAPFDEQFF.

This chain links TRBV7-2 with TRBJ2-5, with D maybe TRBD2 (5 bases). V was trimmed by 8 bases and J by 3 bases, leaving 10 bases between them. The CDR3 consists of 12 residues. The germline gives CDR1 SGHTA, CDR2 FQGNSA. Here the CDR3 DNA reads TGTGCCAGCGGGAGCAGAAAAGAGACCCAGTACTTC. It is translated as CASGSRKETQYF.

This clone was counted between two and nine times. The V and J genes are TRBV5-1 and TRBJ2-7; 7 bases are a match to TRBD1. Germline CDR1 is SGHRS and CDR2 is YFSETQ. The CDR3 is 13 residues long. V was pared by 3 bases and J by 5 bases, with 5 bases of the junction left unmatched. CDR3 loop: CASSYGTADEQYF. The DNA of the CDR3 is TGCGCCAGCAGCTATGGGACAGCTGACGAGCAGTACTTC.

DNA of the CDR3: TGTGCCAGCAGTGGGGGGACAGGCGTACGGAATGAGCAGTTCTTC. Protein product: CASSGGTGVRNEQFF. The V and J genes are TRBV27 and TRBJ2-1; the match to TRBD1 covers 8 bases. The J segment lost 7 bases and the V segment lost 5 bases, leaving 10 bases of the junction unmatched. Looked up from germline, CDR1 is MNHEY and CDR2 is SMNVEV (reference sequence). This CDR3 region has 15 residues.

V is TRBV7-3 and J is TRBJ2-1; 8 bases are shared with TRBD2. Germline CDR1 SGHTA, CDR2 FQGTGA. V lost 3 bases and J lost 5; bases outside the gene matches: 12. The CDR3 sequence is 17 residues long. CDR3: CASSLSGRGGWDNEQFF. The CDR3 DNA is TGTGCCAGCAGCTTGAGCGGGAGAGGCGGTTGGGACAATGAGCAGTTCTTC.

About this clone itself: Sequence at one end of the junction differs from germline and may be a read error. The chain combines TRBV6-6 with TRBJ2-3; 8 bases agree with TRBD1. This CDR3 spans 15 amino acids. From germline, CDR1 is MNHNY and CDR2 SVGAGI (reference sequence). In DNA form, the CDR3 reads TGTGCCAGCAACCCCAGGGGGCGCGGCACAGATGCGCAGTATTTT. Translating gives CASNPRGRGTDAQYF.

The V gene is TRBV28, the J gene TRBJ1-1; possible D gene TRBD1, 5 bases. CDR1 is MDHEN, CDR2 SYDVKM, per germline. Deletions cut 7 bases from V and 6 bases from J, with 18 bases between. This CDR3 has 14 residues. DNA of the CDR3: TGTGCCAGCACCCCGGGGGGGAAGGCCCCTGAAGCTTTCTTT. Amino acids: CASTPGGKAPEAFF. Looking up the rest from reference TRBV28 and TRBJ1-1 gives the full variable domain: DVKVTQSSRYLVKRTGEKVFLECVQDMDHENMFWYRQDPGLGLRLIYFSYDVKMKEKGDIPEGYSVSREKKERFSLILESASTNQTSMYLCASTPGGKAPEAFFGQGTRLTVV.

CDR3 nucleotides: TGTGCCAGCAGGCCTTCCGGGACTAGCGGGCGAAGAGTGTCAGATACGCAGTATTTT. It translates to CASRPSGTSGRRVSDTQYF. The chain carries TRBV27 and TRBJ2-3; the match to TRBD2 covers 12 bases. From germline, CDR1 is MNHEY and CDR2 SMNVEV (reference sequence). The J segment lost 4 bases and the V segment lost 6 bases, leaving 17 bases of the junction unmatched. The CDR3 loop spans 19 amino acids.

This clone was seen a handful of times. The chain is built from TRBV19 and TRBJ2-7; 8 bases map to TRBD1. The CDR3 covers 14 residues. The germline V gene encodes CDR1 LNHDA and CDR2 SQIVND (reference sequence). Trimming took 1 base from V and 2 from J; bases not matched to a gene: 1. The CDR3 here is CASSIGTGTYEQYF. Here the CDR3 DNA reads TGTGCCAGTAGTATAGGGACAGGGACCTACGAGCAGTACTTC.

The rearrangement uses TRBV18 and TRBJ2-3, with 7 bases fitting TRBD1. V lost 0 bases and J lost 1; bases outside the gene matches: 1. Germline CDR1 and CDR2: KGHSH and LQKENI. The CDR3 length is 15 residues. The CDR3 here is CASSPPGTGTDTQYF. CDR3 coding DNA: TGTGCCAGCTCACCACCGGGGACAGGCACAGATACGCAGTATTTT. The variable domain in full, with the rest retrieved from reference TRBV18 and TRBJ2-3, is NAGVMQNPRHLVRRRGQEARLRCSPMKGHSHVYWYRQLPEEGLKFMVYLQKENIIDESGMPKERFSAEFPKEGPSILRIQQVVRGDSAAYFCASSPPGTGTDTQYFGPGTRLTVL.

This clone was found a few times. The gene calls are TRBV5-4 and TRBJ2-2; 7 bases match TRBD1. V shed 4 bases, J shed 4 bases, and the junction held 10 bases outside the gene matches. In germline, CDR1 is SGHNT, CDR2 YYREEE (reference sequence). The CDR3 length is 16 residues. CDR3 sequence (DNA): TGTGCCAGCAGCCCACCTTCAGGGGGACCCACCGGGGAGCTGTTTTTT. Its translation is CASSPPSGGPTGELFF.

The gene calls are TRBV5-1 and TRBJ2-3, with 7 bases aligning to TRBD2. V gave up 0 bases and J gave up 3 bases; unmatched junction bases: 7. Germline V gene sequence: CDR1 SGHRS, CDR2 YFSETQ. The CDR3 consists of 16 residues. CDR3 region: CASSLVGGGTTDTQYF. The CDR3 nucleotides read TGCGCCAGCAGCTTGGTTGGCGGGGGAACAACAGATACGCAGTATTTT.

This clone was counted once. This chain joins TRBV3-1 (or the pseudogene TRBV3-2) and TRBJ1-5; D gene unclear. CDR3 length: 16 amino acids. CDR1 is LGHDT, CDR2 YNNKEL, per germline (reference sequence). V was pared by 3 bases and J by 4 bases, with 16 bases between. This chain's CDR3 is CASSQYRTGKNQPQHF. DNA for the CDR3: TGTGCCAGCAGCCAGTATCGGACGGGGAAGAATCAGCCCCAGCATTTT.

The chain joins TRBV21-1 to TRBJ1-5; TRBD1 was called by the table and not checked on the DNA. TRBV21-1 is a known pseudogene. The CDR3 has 17 residues. The CDR3 coding sequence is TGTGCCAGCAACTACGAAAACAGGGCCCTTAGCAATCAGCCCCAGCATTTT. It encodes CASNYENRALSNQPQHF.

The chain combines TRBV27 with TRBJ2-3; no definite D call. The CDR3 extends over 14 amino acids. From germline, CDR1 is MNHEY and CDR2 SMNVEV (reference sequence). V was trimmed by 1 base and J by 4 bases, leaving 9 bases between them. In DNA form, the CDR3 reads TGTGCCAGCAGTTTATTCCTTGACTCAGATACGCAGTATTTT. Translated, it gives CASSLFLDSDTQYF.